This T cell receptor (beta chain) came from a study of human T cells and chemical hapten exposure. The wider study: The patients were mostly female; they had alopecia areata, totalis or universalis. Study results and caveats: There was alopecia in the donors, so their immune response may differ from that of healthy people.

The V gene's germline CDR1 is MNHEY and CDR2 SVGEGT. Unmatched junction bases numbered 6, after V lost 0 bases and J lost 3 bases. The CDR3 consists of 16 residues. The library tagged each cDNA molecule with unique molecular identifiers. In TCRdb, the RACE reads were re-called with MiXCR into one record per CDR3 protein. The data show around 150,000 distinct CDR3 sequences, 14% seen once. Time point indicated: patch test 1, 2 weeks after DPC sensitization. Treatment reported: therapeutic diphenylcyclopropenone sensitization with weekly scalp DPC. Concerning this clonotype: Its target is unknown.

This sequence was found in a woman in her twenties or thirties with alopecia areata. Some clones in this sample may be carry-over from other donors' samples. This sequence joins TRBV6-2 or TRBV6-3 and TRBJ2-7, with TRBD1 identical over 9 bases. The material was whole blood, obtained in connection with sensitization to the hapten diphenylcyclopropenone (DPC). CDR3 in DNA: TGTGCCAGCAGTTACTCCCGGGACAGGGAGCGCTACGAGCAGTACTTC. Its protein product is CASSYSRDRERYEQYF.